These 3 T cell receptor beta chains share one sample of origin, sequenced in a study of T cells in Graves' hyperthyroidism and ophthalmopathy. Researchers took RNA transcripts and amplified the TCR beta CDR3 regions from them. TCR CDR3 underwent first-round RT-PCR with the HTBI primer set. Each CDR3 protein gets one entry after TCRdb re-called the multiplex PCR reads with MiXCR. In the table there are 340,000 or so distinct CDR3 sequences, roughly 21% of which are singletons. Sequencing used blood. These receptors originate from a woman in her fifties or sixties with Graves' hyperthyroidism.

This clonotype was counted many times. The chain recombines TRBV28 with TRBJ1-1; D possibly corresponds to TRBD1 (6 bases). The CDR3 is made up of 12 amino acids. V lost 6 bases to trimming and J lost 3 bases, with 8 bases between them. The germline CDR1 and CDR2 sequences are MDHEN and SYDVKM. The CDR3: CASSWTDTEAFF. Written as DNA, the CDR3 is TGTGCCAGCAGCTGGACAGACACTGAAGCTTTCTTT. The variable domain in full, completed from reference TRBV28 and TRBJ1-1, reads DVKVTQSSRYLVKRTGEKVFLECVQDMDHENMFWYRQDPGLGLRLIYFSYDVKMKEKGDIPEGYSVSREKKERFSLILESASTNQTSMYLCASSWTDTEAFFGQGTRLTVV.

This clonotype was counted a few times. The CDR3 is CASSANSIEYSYNEQFF. The CDR3 coding sequence is TGCGCCAGCAGCGCCAACAGTATAGAGTACTCCTACAATGAGCAGTTCTTC. V usage is TRBV4-1 and J usage is TRBJ2-1; D remains unclear. V was trimmed by 5 bases and J by 0 bases, leaving 17 bases between them. The CDR3 contains 17 residues. Germline loops: CDR1 MGHRA, CDR2 YSYEKL.

The V gene is TRBV30, the J gene TRBJ1-4; 7 positions agree with TRBD1. Germline CDR1 and CDR2: GTSNPN and SVGIG (reference sequence). Unmatched junction bases numbered 9, after V lost 4 bases and J lost 4 bases. CDR3 length: 15 amino acids. The CDR3 region is CAWNSRTGFNEKLFF. The DNA of the CDR3 is TGTGCCTGGAATTCTAGGACAGGCTTTAATGAAAAACTGTTTTTT.